These 20 T cell receptor beta chains came from one sample sequenced in a study of breast tumors, draining lymph nodes, adjacent tissues. Breast cancer patients provided tissue from their axillary draining lymph nodes. TCRdb reprocessed the multiplex PCR reads via MiXCR and lists one record per CDR3 protein. Of about 150,000 distinct CDR3 sequences in the sample, roughly 33% were seen once. Source material: axillary lymph node tissue. Receptor source: a female donor with breast cancer. Some clones in this sample may be carry-over from other donors' samples.

This clonotype was seen a handful of times. V usage is TRBV3-1 and J usage is TRBJ1-1; TRBD1 agrees at 7 bases. V trimming: 4 bases; J trimming: 1 base; junction bases outside the gene matches: 3. The germline CDR1 and CDR2 sequences are LGHDT and YNNKEL (reference sequence). This CDR3 contains 14 residues. The CDR3 sequence is CASSRDSSNTEAFF. For the CDR3, the DNA is TGTGCCAGCAGCCGGGACAGTTCGAACACTGAAGCTTTCTTT.

The V and J genes are TRBV20-1 and TRBJ2-7; 7 bases line up with TRBD1. V dropped 5 bases and J dropped 3; count of bases not matched to a gene: 16. CDR3 length equals 16 residues. Germline V CDR1 and CDR2: DFQATT, SNEGSKA (reference sequence). The chain's CDR3 is CSAGDRDLTASYEQYF. Here the CDR3 DNA reads TGCAGTGCTGGTGACAGGGACCTAACAGCGAGCTACGAGCAGTACTTC.

This clonotype was picked up a small number of times. The V and J genes are TRBV12-3 or TRBV12-4 and TRBJ1-1; D is possibly TRBD1 (6 bases). The CDR3 runs to 13 residues. CDR3 residues: CATTRTENTEAFF. The CDR3 DNA is TGTGCTACTACCCGGACAGAGAACACTGAAGCTTTCTTT.

This clonotype was picked up many times. The rearrangement uses TRBV4-2 and TRBJ2-3, with D unresolved. Between the trimmed V and J ends, which lost 1 base and 3 bases, there was a span of 8 bases. The CDR3 length is 14 residues. The V gene's germline CDR1 is LGHNA and CDR2 YNFKEQ. In DNA form, the CDR3 reads TGTGCCAGCAGCCAAGGGGATGGGACAGATACGCAGTATTTT. It codes for CASSQGDGTDTQYF.

Remarks on this clonotype: Germline is not matched at one junction end, which may reflect a read error. This chain links TRBV9 with TRBJ2-3, with a possible D match to TRBD1 (6 bases). The better agreement between TRBJ1-5 and the DNA end casts doubt on the J call. The CDR3 runs 15 residues. Germline V CDR1 and CDR2: SGDLS, YYNGEE. DNA for the CDR3: TGTGCCAGCAACGTAGGAGCGGGGGGGCGAGATACGCAGCATTTT. The encoded protein is CASNVGAGGRDTQHF.

This clonotype was found many times. The chain carries TRBV30 and TRBJ2-5; TRBD2 is a possible D gene (6 bases). Germline V CDR1 and CDR2: GTSNPN, SVGIG (reference sequence). V was shortened by 1 base and J by 4 bases, with 16 bases between the two germline ends. The CDR3 covers 15 residues. This chain's CDR3 is CAWSGAGAGRETQYF. CDR3 nucleotides: TGTGCCTGGAGTGGGGCTGGGGCGGGACGAGAGACCCAGTACTTC.

This clonotype has a count of ten or more. V and J are TRBV11-2 and TRBJ2-6; TRBD1 agrees at 8 bases. Per germline, CDR1 SGHAT and CDR2 FQNNGV. The V and J ends lost 10 bases and 4 bases, in that order; junction bases with no gene match: 18. The CDR3 sequence is 18 residues long. The CDR3 is CATARTGNTLGGANVLTF. The CDR3 coding sequence is TGTGCCACAGCCCGGACAGGGAACACCTTGGGCGGGGCCAACGTCCTGACTTTC.

This clonotype was counted at least ten times. The genes are TRBV2 and TRBJ1-2; D remains unclear. Trimming pared 7 bases from V and 4 bases from J, leaving 10 bases between. The germline CDR1 and CDR2 sequences are SNHLY and FYNNEI. This CDR3 is 12 amino acids long. CDR3 nucleotide sequence: TGTGCCAGCAATTGGGCCCTCTATGGCTACACCTTC. This gives the protein CASNWALYGYTF.

There are many counts of this clonotype. A much bigger clone sits one base away, suggesting this may be a read error. This sequence joins TRBV7-2 and TRBJ2-5, with TRBD2 identical over 7 bases. CDR3 length equals 15 residues. Per germline, CDR1 SGHTA and CDR2 FQGNSA. DNA for the CDR3: TGTGCCAGCAGCTTAGATAGCGGGTACCAAGAGACCCAGCACTTC. Its protein product is CASSLDSGYQETQHF.

This clonotype was detected many times. The gene calls are TRBV6-5 and TRBJ2-5; 10 bases fit TRBD1. The ends lost 5 bases at V and 5 bases at J; junction bases unmatched: 11. The CDR3 contains 16 residues. Looked up from germline, CDR1 is MNHEY and CDR2 is SVGAGI. The DNA of the CDR3 is TGTGCCAGCAGTCTCACGGGGACAGGGGATGGGGAGACCCAGTACTTC. This gives the protein CASSLTGTGDGETQYF.

This clonotype was recorded once. The rearrangement uses TRBV24-1 and TRBJ2-2, with D tentatively TRBD1 (6 bases). Germline V CDR1 and CDR2: KGHDR, SFDVKD. The CDR3 consists of 13 residues. Trimming removed 6 bases at V and 7 bases at J, with 11 bases between. The CDR3 DNA follows: TGTGCCACCAGTTACAGGGTTGACGGGGAGCTGTTTTTT. Its translation is CATSYRVDGELFF.

This chain connects TRBV15 to TRBJ1-4, with 11 bases aligning to TRBD1. The V gene's germline CDR1 is LNHNV and CDR2 YYDKDF (reference sequence). CDR3 length: 17 residues. V was pared by 3 bases and J by 8 bases, with 11 bases of the junction left unmatched. CDR3 sequence (DNA): TGTGCCACCAGCAGTTACGACCGGGACAGGGGGGGGGAAAAACTGTTTTTT. Translating it yields CATSSYDRDRGGEKLFF.

CDR3 residues: CASSLAGQARETQYF. The CDR3 nucleotides read TGTGCCAGCAGCTTAGCGGGACAGGCGCGAGAGACCCAGTACTTC. The J gene is TRBJ2-5, the V gene TRBV11-2, with TRBD1 identical over 8 bases. The CDR3 sequence is 15 residues long. The trim removed 1 base at V and 4 bases at J, leaving 5 bases unmatched. The germline CDR1 and CDR2 sequences are SGHAT and FQNNGV.

This clonotype occurred many times. The chain recombines TRBV2 with TRBJ1-2; no clear D. V was cut by 3 bases and J by 8 bases, with 10 bases left in between. Germline V gives CDR1 SNHLY, CDR2 FYNNEI. This CDR3 is 12 amino acids long. The CDR3 region has the DNA TGTGCCAGCAGTGACTCCGACCGAGGCTACACCTTC. This codes for CASSDSDRGYTF.

This sequence joins TRBV9 and TRBJ1-6; perhaps TRBD1 as D (5 bases). V was pared by 0 bases and J by 9 bases, with 7 bases between. CDR1 and CDR2 from the germline V gene are SGDLS and YYNGEE. The CDR3 runs to 13 residues. The DNA of the CDR3 is TGTGCCAGCAGCGTAGAGGGGTCTTCACCCCTCCACTTT. Protein product: CASSVEGSSPLHF.

This clonotype was counted many times. The genes are TRBV20-1 and TRBJ1-4; 8 nucleotides align to TRBD1. Germline CDR1 is DFQATT and CDR2 is SNEGSKA (reference sequence). With 6 bases clipped from V and 4 bases from J, the junction kept 16 bases outside the gene matches. This CDR3 has 17 amino acids. CDR3 region: CSAPDIPGGGRNEKLFF. The CDR3 DNA is TGCAGTGCCCCCGATATTCCAGGGGGCGGCCGTAATGAAAAACTGTTTTTT.

This clonotype was counted between two and nine times. A much larger clone differs by one base, so this may be a read error. The genes are TRBV5-8 and TRBJ2-3, with TRBD2 identical over 7 bases. The junction had 9 bases not matched to a gene; V was cut back by 1 base and J by 7 bases. This CDR3 is 15 amino acids long. Germline V lookup: CDR1 SGHTS, CDR2 YDEGEE. CDR3 residues: CASSLTTAGSHTQYF. As DNA, the CDR3 is TGTGCCAGCAGCTTGACGACAGCGGGAAGTCATACGCAGTATTTT.

Many counts were recorded for this clonotype. The V gene is TRBV5-4, the J gene TRBJ2-3; D possibly corresponds to TRBD1 (6 bases). The germline V and J ends were trimmed by 4 bases and 6 bases, with 12 bases remaining between them. The CDR3 extends over 13 amino acids. In germline, CDR1 is SGHNT, CDR2 YYREEE (reference sequence). The CDR3 DNA is TGTGCCAGCAGCGTTACAGGGACGGATACGCAGTATTTT. Protein sequence: CASSVTGTDTQYF. The variable domain in full, completed from reference TRBV5-4 and TRBJ2-3, reads ETGVTQSPTHLIKTRGQQVTLRCSSQSGHNTVSWYQQALGQGPQFIFQYYREEENGRGNFPPRFSGLQFPNYSSELNVNALELDDSALYLCASSVTGTDTQYFGPGTRLTVL.

This clonotype was found a few times. A single base separates this from a much larger clone, so it may be a read error. The rearrangement uses TRBV7-2 and TRBJ1-2, with D maybe TRBD1 (6 bases). Germline V gene sequence: CDR1 SGHTA, CDR2 FQGNSA. The CDR3 sequence is 15 residues long. CDR3 nucleotides: TGTGCCAGCAGCTTCTCCTCAGGGGAGACCTATGGCTACCCCTTC. This encodes CASSFSSGETYGYPF. The variable domain in full, with the rest retrieved from reference TRBV7-2 and TRBJ1-2, is GAGVSQSPSNKVTEKGKDVELRCDPISGHTALYWYRQSLGQGLEFLIYFQGNSAPDKSGLPSDRFSAERTGGSVSTLTIQRTQQEDSAVYLCASSFSSGETYGYPFGSGTRLTVV.

This clonotype was seen ten or more times. This chain links TRBV6-5 with TRBJ1-2; D is undetermined. Trimming removed 4 bases from V and 1 base from J, with 7 bases in between. Germline V gene sequence: CDR1 MNHEY, CDR2 SVGAGI. The CDR3 is made up of 13 amino acids. The CDR3 sequence is CASSSAINYGYTF. The CDR3, as DNA: TGTGCCAGCAGTTCGGCAATTAACTATGGCTACACCTTC.